Each of the 23 T cell receptor beta chains below was sequenced from the same sample in a study of cytomegalovirus exposure and HLA in healthy donors (TCRdb year 2017). Library generation was performed with the immunoSEQ multiplex PCR assay. The multiplex PCR relied on a mix of 60 forward primers for TCR Vbeta segments and 13 reverse primers for TCR Jbeta segments. TCRdb obtained this table from immuneACCESS and retained in-frame rearrangements with V and J assigned. These tables miss some clones; where compared with another copy, unresolved V genes account for less than half of the shortfall, and the remainder is unexplained. Present in this sample are fewer than 200,000 clones, 70% to 80% of which were seen just once. The top ten clones comprise 0.75% to 0.8% of the sample. Sequencing input: PBMCs. These receptors all come from a female donor in good health and CMV-seronegative.

There are a few counts of this clone. This rearrangement joins TRBV5-1 to TRBJ1-1; 8 nucleotides line up with TRBD1. With 3 bases clipped from V and 5 bases from J, the junction kept 9 bases outside the gene matches. The CDR3 covers 15 residues. Germline CDR1 is SGHRS and CDR2 is YFSETQ. CDR3 loop: CASSSGTGFETEAFF. The CDR3 DNA reads TGCGCCAGCAGCTCGGGGACAGGCTTCGAGACTGAAGCTTTCTTT.

The chain combines TRBV19 with TRBJ2-5; TRBD2 is a possible D gene (5 bases). V was clipped by 4 bases and J by 4 bases, with 16 bases between them. Germline assignment: CDR1 LNHDA and CDR2 SQIVND (reference sequence). This CDR3 is built from 15 residues. The CDR3 loop reads CASSSGAFEGETQYF. The CDR3 coding sequence is TGTGCCAGTAGTAGTGGAGCATTCGAGGGAGAGACCCAGTACTTC.

This clone was observed a single time. V is TRBV10-3 and J is TRBJ2-1; D is perhaps TRBD2 (6 bases). There are 17 residues in the CDR3. The ends were cut back, 5 bases at V and 9 bases at J, with 26 bases in the middle. Germline V gene sequence: CDR1 ENHRY, CDR2 SYGVKD. CDR3 sequence reads: CAISSGNTLKMGGEQFF. The DNA for the CDR3 is TGTGCCATCAGTAGTGGGAATACCCTCAAGATGGGGGGTGAGCAGTTCTTC.

The chain employs TRBV5-1 and TRBJ2-7, with a tentative D call TRBD1 (6 bases). The CDR3 spans 12 residues. The germline gives CDR1 SGHRS, CDR2 YFSETQ. Trimming left V 2 bases short and J 6 bases short, with 9 bases between. The CDR3 region is CASSLQGSEQYF. DNA of the CDR3: TGCGCCAGCAGCTTACAGGGTTCCGAGCAGTACTTC.

The J gene is TRBJ2-7, the V gene TRBV18, with TRBD1 matching 7 bases. With 3 bases clipped from V and 1 base from J, the junction kept 3 bases outside the gene matches. The CDR3 is 14 amino acids. From germline, CDR1 is KGHSH and CDR2 LQKENI. In DNA, the CDR3 is TGTGCCAGCTCACCTAGGGACAGATCCTACGAGCAGTACTTC. Protein: CASSPRDRSYEQYF.

This clone was picked up one time. The rearrangement joins TRBV28 to TRBJ1-3; D might be TRBD1 (6 bases). The germline gives CDR1 MDHEN, CDR2 SYDVKM. CDR3 length: 18 residues. V was pared by 4 bases and J by 0 bases, with 19 bases between. In DNA form, the CDR3 reads TGTGCCAGCAGTTCTACCTGGACAGTCGGGCGCTCTGGAAACACCATATATTTT. This gives the protein CASSSTWTVGRSGNTIYF.

The rearrangement links TRBV28 to TRBJ2-7, with no clear D. Germline V gene lookup returns CDR1 MDHEN and CDR2 SYDVKM. With 7 bases removed from V and 5 bases from J, the gap between germline ends came to 15 bases. The CDR3 length is 13 residues. The CDR3 reads CASTITRRDEQYF. The DNA for the CDR3 is TGTGCCAGCACCATTACACGTCGGGACGAGCAGTACTTC.

The DNA of the CDR3 is TGTGCCAGCAGCTTTCCGGGACAGGGGGGATCACCCCTCCACTTT. It encodes CASSFPGQGGSPLHF. The V call is TRBV7-9, the J call TRBJ1-6; TRBD1 agrees at 11 bases. This CDR3 region has 15 residues. CDR1 is SEHNR, CDR2 FQNEAQ, per germline (reference sequence). J lost 10 bases, V lost 3 bases, and 5 bases had no gene match.

This chain joins TRBV21-1 and TRBJ2-7; TRBD2, the table's D call, lacks a check against the DNA. TRBV21-1 is deemed a pseudogene. The CDR3 has 14 amino acids. The CDR3 DNA sequence: TGTGCCAGCAGAAACGGGAGAAGCGGGTACGAGCAGTACTTC. Protein: CASRNGRSGYEQYF.

Here the CDR3 reads CASSLTPGLAGPLTQYF. Written as DNA, the CDR3 is TGTGCCAGCAGCCTAACGCCGGGACTAGCGGGCCCCCTGACCCAGTACTTC. The chain joins TRBV7-9 to TRBJ2-5, with TRBD2 matching 12 bases. CDR3 length: 17 amino acids. Germline lookup yields CDR1 SEHNR and CDR2 FQNEAQ (reference sequence). V dropped 5 bases and J dropped 7; count of bases not matched to a gene: 14. Filled out from reference TRBV7-9 and TRBJ2-5, the complete variable domain reads DTGVSQNPRHKITKRGQNVTFRCDPISEHNRLYWYRQTLGQGPEFLTYFQNEAQLEKSRLLSDRFSAERPKGSFSTLEIQRTEQGDSAMYLCASSLTPGLAGPLTQYFGPGTRLLVL.

V and J are TRBV4-3 and TRBJ2-1, with D possibly TRBD1 on 5 matching bases. V lost 4 bases and J 7 bases, leaving 20 bases between the germline ends. The length of the CDR3 is 16 residues. The germline V gene has CDR1 LGHNA and CDR2 YSLEER. CDR3 protein: CASSPLGEGRKNEQFF. The CDR3 region has the DNA TGCGCCAGCAGCCCTTTAGGGGAAGGGCGGAAAAATGAGCAGTTCTTC.

The V gene is TRBV19, the J gene TRBJ1-2; D remains unclear. CDR3 size: 14 residues. Trimming shortened V by 9 bases and J by 4 bases, and 18 bases separated the two germline ends. CDR1 and CDR2 (germline): LNHDA, SQIVND (reference sequence). The CDR3 coding sequence is TGTGCCAGCTTCACAGATCCGAGCCTCTATGGCTACACCTTC. Its protein product is CASFTDPSLYGYTF.

J is TRBJ2-3 and V is TRBV4-3; 10 bases map to TRBD1. Germline V lookup: CDR1 LGHNA, CDR2 YSLEER. Trimming cost V 3 bases and J 2 bases; bases outside gene matches: 8. The CDR3 has 17 amino acids. CDR3: CASSQGQGNLNTDTQYF. As DNA, the CDR3 is TGCGCCAGCAGCCAGGGACAGGGGAATTTGAACACAGATACGCAGTATTTT.

The genes are TRBV25-1 and TRBJ1-1; TRBD1 matches 8 bases. Germline trimming cut 6 bases from V and 4 bases from J; bases unmatched to any gene: 7. CDR1 and CDR2 from the germline V gene are MGHDK and SYGVNS. This CDR3 has 14 residues. CDR3 nucleotide sequence: TGTGCCAGCAGCCAGACAGGGGCAAGCACTGAAGCTTTCTTT. Its translation is CASSQTGASTEAFF. The whole variable domain, remainder taken from reference TRBV25-1 and TRBJ1-1, is EADIYQTPRYLVIGTGKKITLECSQTMGHDKMYWYQQDPGMELHLIHYSYGVNSTEKGDLSSESTVSRIRTEHFPLTLESARPSHTSQYLCASSQTGASTEAFFGQGTRLTVV.

This sequence joins TRBV18 and TRBJ1-2; perhaps TRBD1 as D (6 bases). CDR1 is KGHSH and CDR2 is LQKENI in the germline V gene. V lost 0 bases, J lost 8 bases, and 16 bases lay in between. The CDR3 covers 15 residues. CDR3 coding DNA: TGTGCCAGCTCACCACCGAGGCTTCTAGGGGGAGGCTACACCTTC. Translated: CASSPPRLLGGGYTF. The full variable domain, in which reference TRBV18 and TRBJ1-2 provide the parts outside the CDR3, is NAGVMQNPRHLVRRRGQEARLRCSPMKGHSHVYWYRQLPEEGLKFMVYLQKENIIDESGMPKERFSAEFPKEGPSILRIQQVVRGDSAAYFCASSPPRLLGGGYTFGSGTRLTVV.

The chain has TRBV29-1 and TRBJ2-3, with TRBD1 matching over 7 bases. Trimming took 6 bases from V and 5 from J; bases not matched to a gene: 5. Germline V CDR1 and CDR2: SQVTM, ANQGSEA. This CDR3 spans 12 amino acids. The CDR3 bases are TGCAGCGTGACAGGGCTAGGAGATACGCAGTATTTT. Translating gives CSVTGLGDTQYF.

The chain joins TRBV7-2 to TRBJ2-3; D is uncertain. The germline gives CDR1 SGHTA, CDR2 FQGNSA. The V and J ends lost 5 bases and 0 bases respectively, with 12 bases between them. This CDR3 is built from 15 residues. CDR3 loop: CASSASYVSTDTQYF. The CDR3 nucleotides are TGTGCCAGCAGCGCCAGTTACGTCAGCACAGATACGCAGTATTTT.

The chain employs TRBV30 and TRBJ1-2; 7 nucleotides match TRBD1. Per the germline V gene, CDR1 is GTSNPN and CDR2 is SVGIG (reference sequence). V was clipped by 2 bases and J by 1 base; unmatched bases: 13. This CDR3 comprises 17 residues. The CDR3 spells CAWSLLRGLMYNYGYTF. CDR3 nucleotides: TGTGCCTGGAGTCTTTTAAGGGGGCTAATGTATAACTATGGCTACACCTTC.

This clone was seen more than once but under ten times. The chain joins TRBV28 to TRBJ2-3; unclear D gene. This CDR3 has 15 residues. Trimming stripped 1 base from V and 2 bases from J, with 10 bases between. The germline gives CDR1 MDHEN, CDR2 SYDVKM. CDR3 sequence (DNA): TGTGCCAGCAGTTTATTGGGCGTAAACACAGATACGCAGTATTTT. Protein product: CASSLLGVNTDTQYF.

The chain couples TRBV5-1 to TRBJ2-2; no definite D call. Deletions cut 4 bases from V and 6 bases from J, with 10 bases between. This CDR3 region has 13 residues. CDR1 is SGHRS, CDR2 YFSETQ, per germline. The CDR3, as DNA: TGCGCCAGCAGCCCATACTCTTCCGGGGAGCTGTTTTTT. It yields the protein CASSPYSSGELFF.

CDR3 nucleotide sequence: TGTGCCTGGAGTGTGGGCCGCGCAACTAATGAAAAACTGTTTTTT. This gives the protein CAWSVGRATNEKLFF. This chain uses TRBV30 with TRBJ1-4; D gene ambiguous. Per germline, CDR1 GTSNPN and CDR2 SVGIG (reference sequence). Trimming stripped 0 bases from V and 0 bases from J, with 8 bases between. CDR3 length: 15 amino acids.

This rearrangement joins TRBV5-1 to TRBJ2-5; tentatively, D is TRBD1 (6 bases). The CDR3 runs to 15 residues. The germline CDR1 and CDR2 sequences are SGHRS and YFSETQ. V lost 4 bases, J lost 3 bases, and 16 bases lay in between. CDR3 DNA sequence: TGCGCCAGCAGCCCCTCTCAGGGGCGGGAAGAGACCCAGTACTTC. It translates to CASSPSQGREETQYF.

The chain recombines TRBV5-3 with TRBJ2-3; TRBD2 matches at 8 bases. TRBV5-3 is filed as an ORF, its function uncertain. The CDR3 is 18 residues long. The ends lost 0 bases at V and 6 bases at J; junction bases unmatched: 15. The CDR3 spells CARSLAGGQVYAADTQYF. CDR3 nucleotide sequence: TGTGCCAGAAGCTTGGCGGGAGGGCAGGTATATGCGGCGGATACGCAGTATTTT.